One and the same sample provided the 31 T cell receptor beta chains below, sequenced in a study of human T cells and chemical hapten exposure. TCRdb re-called the RACE reads with MiXCR, one entry per CDR3 protein. The table records around 120,000 distinct CDR3 sequences, 9.5% to 13% of them present only once. Time point defined: patch test 1, 2 weeks after DPC sensitization. The sample's treatment: therapeutic diphenylcyclopropenone sensitization with weekly scalp DPC. The sequencing here drew on whole blood, taken in connection with sensitization to the hapten diphenylcyclopropenone (DPC). Receptors originate from a woman in her 50s with alopecia areata. Some clones in this sample may be carry-over from other donors' samples.

The rearrangement uses TRBV18 and TRBJ2-4; no clear D. Germline V gene data show CDR1 as KGHSH and CDR2 as LQKENI. The ends were cut back, 7 bases at V and 1 base at J, with 14 bases in the middle. The CDR3 is 15 amino acids. CDR3 sequence (DNA): TGTGCCAGCTTAAGGTCAGATCGGGCCAAAAACATTCAGTACTTC. As protein: CASLRSDRAKNIQYF. Variable domain in full (rest from reference TRBV18 and TRBJ2-4): NAGVMQNPRHLVRRRGQEARLRCSPMKGHSHVYWYRQLPEEGLKFMVYLQKENIIDESGMPKERFSAEFPKEGPSILRIQQVVRGDSAAYFCASLRSDRAKNIQYFGAGTRLSVL.

This clonotype was counted at least ten times. The chain is built from TRBV28 and TRBJ2-2; weak D call: TRBD1 (5 bases). From germline, CDR1 is MDHEN and CDR2 SYDVKM. The V and J ends lost 5 bases and 5 bases respectively, with 21 bases between them. The CDR3 extends over 17 amino acids. The CDR3 region has the DNA TGTGCCAGCAGTCCTAGGGGTCGGCTAGTGCGGACCGGGGAGCTGTTTTTT. The encoded protein is CASSPRGRLVRTGELFF. The variable domain in full, with the rest retrieved from reference TRBV28 and TRBJ2-2, is DVKVTQSSRYLVKRTGEKVFLECVQDMDHENMFWYRQDPGLGLRLIYFSYDVKMKEKGDIPEGYSVSREKKERFSLILESASTNQTSMYLCASSPRGRLVRTGELFFGEGSRLTVL.

Ten or more counts support this clonotype. This sequence joins TRBV28 and TRBJ2-1, with D hard to call. This CDR3 spans 15 amino acids. Germline V gives CDR1 MDHEN, CDR2 SYDVKM. Trimming cost V 2 bases and J 0 bases, with 8 bases left between them. The CDR3 region is CASSLTRNSYNEQFF. CDR3 bases: TGTGCCAGCAGTTTAACCCGCAACTCCTACAATGAGCAGTTCTTC.

This clonotype was seen many times. The V call is TRBV25-1, the J call TRBJ1-6; D gene ambiguous. The CDR3 is 14 residues long. Trimming cost V 8 bases and J 0 bases, with 8 bases left between them. Germline-derived CDR1 and CDR2 are MGHDK and SYGVNS. CDR3: CASRESSYNSPLHF. CDR3 nucleotide sequence: TGTGCCAGCCGGGAGAGCTCCTATAATTCACCCCTCCACTTT.

In its sample, this clonotype was seen many times. The rearrangement links TRBV7-6 to TRBJ2-2; 8 nucleotides match TRBD2. V trimming: 1 base; J trimming: 6 bases; junction bases outside the gene matches: 7. The CDR3 has 16 residues. The V gene's germline CDR1 is SGHVS and CDR2 FNYEAQ. The CDR3 nucleotides read TGTGCCAGCAGCTTAGAATCGAGCGGGGGATCCGGGGAGCTGTTTTTT. It is translated as CASSLESSGGSGELFF.

This clonotype appeared a few times. The chain uses TRBV6-5 and TRBJ2-7, with D unclear. V dropped 0 bases and J dropped 3 bases, with 6 bases sitting between them. The length of the CDR3 is 13 residues. Germline V gene data show CDR1 as MNHEY and CDR2 as SVGAGI. This CDR3 reads CASSYSKGYEQYF. CDR3 in DNA: TGTGCCAGCAGTTACTCGAAGGGCTACGAGCAGTACTTC.

In this sample, this clonotype turned up a few times. The chain combines TRBV12-3 or TRBV12-4 with TRBJ2-7; D remains ambiguous. Trimming left V 0 bases short and J 5 bases short, with 5 bases between. This CDR3 is built from 12 residues. The CDR3 region has the DNA TGTGCCAGCAGTTTAGCGGCCCACGAGCAGTACTTC. It specifies CASSLAAHEQYF.

At least ten counts were recorded for this clonotype. The chain combines TRBV6-6 with TRBJ1-5, with unresolved D. This CDR3 has 16 amino acids. Trimming took off 5 bases at V and 1 base at J, with 15 bases between the two ends. The germline gives CDR1 MNHNY, CDR2 SVGAGI (reference sequence). The CDR3 DNA reads TGTGCCAGCAGTCCCCGGGTCATGTTGAGCAATCAGCCCCAGCATTTT. This encodes CASSPRVMLSNQPQHF.

The V gene is TRBV7-6, the J gene TRBJ2-7; 12 bases line up with TRBD2. CDR3 length: 15 amino acids. Trimming removed 1 base from V and 6 bases from J; junction bases left unmatched: 4. The germline V gene has CDR1 SGHVS and CDR2 FNYEAQ. As DNA, the CDR3 is TGTGCCAGCAGCTTAGTGACTAGCGGGAGCGGCGAGCAGTACTTC. Amino acids: CASSLVTSGSGEQYF.

This clonotype has just a few counts. The CDR3 region is CASSQDQRAYEQYF. The CDR3 region has the DNA TGTGCCAGCAGCCAAGACCAACGGGCCTACGAGCAGTACTTC. The rearrangement joins TRBV4-2 to TRBJ2-7; no clear D. V was pared by 0 bases and J by 2 bases, with 8 bases between. The germline V gene encodes CDR1 LGHNA and CDR2 YNFKEQ. The CDR3 has 14 amino acids.

This clonotype turned up a few times. The rearrangement uses TRBV2 and TRBJ2-5, with D perhaps assigned TRBD1 or TRBD2 (5 bases each). V lost 8 bases and J 4 bases, leaving 17 bases between the germline ends. Germline CDR1 SNHLY, CDR2 FYNNEI. This CDR3 is built from 14 residues. The CDR3 DNA reads as TGTGCCAGCGAGGTTTGGGGGAACCGAGAGACCCAGTACTTC. Translated: CASEVWGNRETQYF.

This clonotype was seen at least ten times. The chain has TRBV12-3 or TRBV12-4 and TRBJ1-4; TRBD1 is a possible D gene (6 bases). Trimming cost V 5 bases and J 11 bases, with 15 bases left between them. The CDR3 spans 13 residues. DNA for the CDR3: TGTGCCAGCAGTACGGACAGAGGATGGAAACTGTTTTTT. Its protein product is CASSTDRGWKLFF.

This clonotype was seen a handful of times. The CDR3 loop is CASSWGSGNTIYF. CDR3 bases: TGTGCCAGCAGTTGGGGCTCTGGAAACACCATATATTTT. This chain connects TRBV6-5 to TRBJ1-3; D is unresolved. V was pared by 4 bases and J by 0 bases, with 4 bases between. The CDR3 loop spans 13 amino acids. Looked up from germline, CDR1 is MNHEY and CDR2 is SVGAGI.

Many counts were recorded for this clonotype. The chain couples TRBV6-2 or TRBV6-3 to TRBJ2-4; tentatively, D is TRBD1 (5 bases). Trimming cost V 5 bases and J 3 bases, with 14 bases left between them. The CDR3 is made up of 15 amino acids. Germline values: CDR1 MNHEY, CDR2 SVGEGT. CDR3 in amino acids: CASSPTRQGKNIQYF. The CDR3, as DNA: TGTGCCAGCAGTCCAACGAGGCAGGGCAAAAACATTCAGTACTTC.

This clonotype has only a few counts. The chain combines TRBV5-1 with TRBJ2-7; 9 bases agree with TRBD2. The CDR3 totals 15 residues. Per the germline V gene, CDR1 is SGHRS and CDR2 is YFSETQ. J gave up 11 bases and V 4 bases, and 16 bases lay outside the gene matches. CDR3 amino acids: CASSPRGTSSTLEYF. The CDR3 DNA follows: TGCGCCAGCAGCCCGCGAGGGACTAGCTCTACATTGGAGTACTTC.

V and J are TRBV28 and TRBJ1-3; possibly TRBD1 for D (5 bases). The CDR3 is 13 residues long. Germline CDR1 MDHEN, CDR2 SYDVKM. V lost 4 bases and J lost 4, with 8 bases in between. The CDR3 loop is CASSSPGGNTIYF. The CDR3 DNA reads TGTGCCAGCAGTTCTCCAGGGGGAAACACCATATATTTT.

In its sample, this clonotype was seen a few times. The J gene is TRBJ2-1, the V gene TRBV20-1; TRBD2 matches 15 bases. There are 20 residues in the CDR3. The germline CDR1 and CDR2 sequences are DFQATT and SNEGSKA (reference sequence). V gave up 1 base and J gave up 4 bases; unmatched junction bases: 14. CDR3 in amino acids: CSARASSGTSGGHQYNEQFF. In nucleotides, the CDR3 is TGCAGTGCTAGAGCTTCATCCGGGACTAGCGGGGGGCACCAATACAATGAGCAGTTCTTC.

This clonotype appeared a few times. This chain uses TRBV5-1 with TRBJ2-2, with 10 positions matching TRBD1. Germline-derived CDR1 and CDR2 are SGHRS and YFSETQ. J was trimmed by 0 bases and V by 10 bases; bases with no gene match: 6. The CDR3 extends over 15 amino acids. Written as DNA, the CDR3 is TGCGCCGGCCGACAGGGGGCGGCGAACACCGGGGAGCTGTTTTTT. Protein sequence: CAGRQGAANTGELFF.

This clonotype was found a few times. The chain carries TRBV5-1 and TRBJ2-3; TRBD2 matches at 14 bases. After removal of 0 bases from V and 5 bases from J, the junction contained 5 bases not matched to a gene. Looked up from germline, CDR1 is SGHRS and CDR2 is YFSETQ. This CDR3 region has 17 residues. The CDR3 protein is CASSLGGLAGEGDTQYF. Here the CDR3 DNA reads TGCGCCAGCAGCTTGGGGGGACTAGCGGGAGAAGGAGATACGCAGTATTTT.

This clonotype was detected only a few times. The J gene is TRBJ1-2, the V gene TRBV28; a possible D gene is TRBD1 (5 bases). The V gene lost 7 bases and the J gene lost 7 bases, with 16 bases spanning the gap. CDR3 length: 13 residues. Germline CDR1 is MDHEN and CDR2 is SYDVKM. CDR3 region: CASTSGGGGGYTF. CDR3 DNA sequence: TGTGCCAGCACCTCCGGGGGTGGTGGTGGCTACACCTTC.

V and J are TRBV5-1 and TRBJ1-1, with D possibly matching TRBD1 (6 bases). The CDR3 has 16 amino acids. The V end lost 2 bases, the J end lost 3 bases, and 17 bases lay between the germline ends. Germline values: CDR1 SGHRS, CDR2 YFSETQ. CDR3: CASSFRGRGMDTEAFF. The CDR3 DNA sequence: TGCGCCAGCAGCTTTCGGGGGCGCGGTATGGACACTGAAGCTTTCTTT.

This clonotype was counted ten times or more. V usage is TRBV29-1 and J usage is TRBJ1-1; possibly TRBD1 for D (5 bases). The CDR3 loop spans 13 amino acids. The germline V gene has CDR1 SQVTM and CDR2 ANQGSEA. Trimming shortened V by 3 bases and J by 3 bases, and 11 bases separated the two germline ends. The CDR3 loop is CSVETGLYTEAFF. Written as DNA, the CDR3 is TGCAGCGTTGAGACGGGACTGTACACTGAAGCTTTCTTT.

J is TRBJ1-1 and V is TRBV5-4; 9 bases are a match to TRBD1. Trimming at V came to 2 bases and at J to 4 bases, leaving 9 bases not matched to a gene. Germline V gene data show CDR1 as SGHNT and CDR2 as YYREEE (reference sequence). The CDR3 totals 16 residues. CDR3 sequence: CASSFDRGYGSTEAFF. The CDR3, as DNA: TGTGCCAGCAGCTTTGACAGGGGGTACGGAAGCACTGAAGCTTTCTTT.

This clonotype was counted ten times or more. The CDR3, as DNA: TGTGCCAGCAGCCACTTGCCTAGCGTCTACAATGAGCAGTTCTTC. Translated: CASSHLPSVYNEQFF. The chain links TRBV11-3 to TRBJ2-1, with a weak D call TRBD2 (6 bases). Trimming took off 5 bases at V and 3 bases at J, with 14 bases between the two ends. CDR3 length: 15 amino acids. The germline gives CDR1 SGHNT, CDR2 YENEEA.

This clonotype was detected many times. V usage is TRBV12-3 or TRBV12-4 and J usage is TRBJ1-1; no clear D. The V end lost 6 bases, the J end lost 6 bases, and 11 bases lay between the germline ends. The CDR3 length is 12 residues. The CDR3 nucleotides read TGTGCCAGCAGGGGCAGGCGAGCTGAAGCTTTCTTT. Protein: CASRGRRAEAFF.

This clonotype was detected a few times. V is TRBV6-6 and J is TRBJ2-4, with TRBD1 identical over 9 bases. The trim removed 6 bases at V and 8 bases at J, leaving 8 bases unmatched. The CDR3 is 14 amino acids. Germline loops: CDR1 MNHNY, CDR2 SVGAGI (reference sequence). The CDR3: CASRLPGQGDIQYF. The CDR3 bases are TGTGCCAGCAGGTTACCGGGACAGGGAGACATTCAGTACTTC.

This clonotype was found many times. The V call is TRBV5-1, the J call TRBJ2-5; D remains ambiguous. The ends were cut back, 4 bases at V and 0 bases at J, with 7 bases in the middle. This CDR3 has 13 residues. Per the germline V gene, CDR1 is SGHRS and CDR2 is YFSETQ. CDR3 in amino acids: CASSPQYQETQYF. The CDR3 nucleotides read TGCGCCAGCAGCCCGCAATACCAAGAGACCCAGTACTTC.

This clonotype turned up a few times. The V call is TRBV5-1, the J call TRBJ2-7; possibly TRBD1 for D (5 bases). The V end was cut by 1 base, the J end by 3 bases, with 11 bases between. This CDR3 has 14 amino acids. The germline gives CDR1 SGHRS, CDR2 YFSETQ. DNA for the CDR3: TGCGCCAGCAGCTTGCAACGGCAGGGCTACGAGCAGTACTTC. Residues: CASSLQRQGYEQYF.

This clonotype was recorded a few times. The rearrangement uses TRBV7-8 and TRBJ2-7, with 14 bases fitting TRBD2. This CDR3 contains 16 residues. The germline V gene has CDR1 SGHVS and CDR2 FQNEAQ. V gave up 4 bases and J gave up 5 bases; unmatched junction bases: 7. The CDR3 loop is CASSSTSGGAWNEQYF. The CDR3 DNA sequence: TGTGCCAGCAGCTCGACTAGCGGGGGGGCCTGGAACGAGCAGTACTTC.

V gene TRBV28 combines with J gene TRBJ2-7; D is unresolved. This CDR3 region has 14 residues. V was shortened by 6 bases and J by 1 base, with 13 bases between the two germline ends. Germline V gene sequence: CDR1 MDHEN, CDR2 SYDVKM. This CDR3 reads CASRVQLASYEQYF. The DNA of the CDR3 is TGTGCCAGCAGGGTTCAGCTCGCTTCCTACGAGCAGTACTTC.

V gene TRBV2 combines with J gene TRBJ2-3; 10 bases fit TRBD1. CDR1 is SNHLY, CDR2 FYNNEI, per germline. There are 14 residues in the CDR3. Trimming removed 10 bases from V and 2 bases from J; junction bases left unmatched: 6. The CDR3 DNA sequence: TGTGCCACCCTGGGACAGGGGAACACAGATACGCAGTATTTT. This encodes CATLGQGNTDTQYF. The full variable domain, in which reference TRBV2 and TRBJ2-3 provide the parts outside the CDR3, is EPEVTQTPSHQVTQMGQEVILRCVPISNHLYFYWYRQILGQKVEFLVSFYNNEISEKSEIFDDQFSVERPDGSNFTLKIRSTKLEDSAMYFCATLGQGNTDTQYFGPGTRLTVL.